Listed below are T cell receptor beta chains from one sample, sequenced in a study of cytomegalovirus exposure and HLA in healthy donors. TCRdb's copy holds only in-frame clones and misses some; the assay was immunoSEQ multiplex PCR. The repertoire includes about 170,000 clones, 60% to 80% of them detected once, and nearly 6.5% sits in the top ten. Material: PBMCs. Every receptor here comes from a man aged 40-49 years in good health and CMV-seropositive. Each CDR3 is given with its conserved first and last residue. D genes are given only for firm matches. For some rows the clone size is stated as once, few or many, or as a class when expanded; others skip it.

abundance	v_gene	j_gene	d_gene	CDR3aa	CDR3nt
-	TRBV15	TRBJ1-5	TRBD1	CATSRDLPTGGVGQPQHF	TGTGCCACCAGCAGAGATCTCCCAACAGGGGGGGTAGGTCAGCCCCAGCATTTT
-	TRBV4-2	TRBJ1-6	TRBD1	CASSQEISGTGLPPLHF	TGTGCCAGCAGCCAAGAAATCTCCGGGACAGGGTTGCCACCCCTCCACTTT
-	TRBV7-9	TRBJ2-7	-	CASSLSKALSYEQYF	TGTGCCAGCAGCCTGAGCAAAGCACTCTCCTACGAGCAGTACTTC
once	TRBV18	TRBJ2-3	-	CASSPRSLGGTDTQYF	TGTGCCAGCTCACCACGTAGTCTAGGGGGAACAGATACGCAGTATTTT
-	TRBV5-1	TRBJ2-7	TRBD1	CASSDQGAGVYEQYF	TGCGCCAGCAGCGACCAGGGGGCAGGGGTCTACGAGCAGTACTTC
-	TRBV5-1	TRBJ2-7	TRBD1	CASSTGQGVYEQYF	TGCGCCAGCAGCACGGGACAGGGGGTTTACGAGCAGTACTTC
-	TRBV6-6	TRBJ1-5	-	CASSYQGFNQPQHF	TGTGCCAGCAGTTACCAGGGTTTCAATCAGCCCCAGCATTTT
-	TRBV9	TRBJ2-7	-	CASSVAAASSYEQYF	TGTGCCAGCAGCGTAGCTGCGGCGAGCTCCTACGAGCAGTACTTC
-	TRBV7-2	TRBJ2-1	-	CASSSTGSSEQFF	TGTGCCAGCAGCTCCACAGGGAGTAGTGAGCAGTTCTTC
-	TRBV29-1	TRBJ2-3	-	CSVLEYTDTQYF	TGCAGCGTGTTAGAATACACAGATACGCAGTATTTT
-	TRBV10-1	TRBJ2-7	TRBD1	CASRINRDRVDDEQYF	TGCGCCAGCAGGATTAACCGGGACAGGGTTGACGACGAGCAGTACTTC
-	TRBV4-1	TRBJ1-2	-	CASSQDSNGYGYTF	TGCGCCAGCAGCCAAGATAGCAACGGCTATGGCTACACCTTC
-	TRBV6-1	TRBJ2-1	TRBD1	CASRGTGFNEQFF	TGTGCCAGCAGGGGGACAGGGTTCAATGAGCAGTTCTTC
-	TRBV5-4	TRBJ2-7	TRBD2	CASSPRLAGEGEQYF	TGTGCCAGCAGCCCAAGACTAGCGGGAGAAGGCGAGCAGTACTTC
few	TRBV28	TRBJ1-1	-	CASSLPTGFDTEAFF	TGTGCCAGCAGTTTACCAACAGGGTTCGACACTGAAGCTTTCTTT
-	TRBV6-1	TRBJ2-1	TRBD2	CASSPGLAGEVRQFF	TGTGCCAGCAGTCCAGGACTAGCGGGAGAAGTAAGACAGTTCTTC
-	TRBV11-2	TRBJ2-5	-	CASSLDAGWETQYF	TGTGCCAGCAGCTTAGATGCAGGGTGGGAGACCCAGTACTTC
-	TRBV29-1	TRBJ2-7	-	CSVETSFYEQYF	TGCAGCGTTGAGACTAGTTTTTACGAGCAGTACTTC
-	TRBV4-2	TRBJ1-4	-	CASSHPQDIREKLFF	TGTGCCAGCAGCCATCCACAGGACATCCGGGAAAAACTGTTTTTT
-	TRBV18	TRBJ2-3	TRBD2	CASSPLQRDGVTDTQYF	TGTGCCAGCTCACCCCTTCAGCGGGACGGGGTCACAGATACGCAGTATTTT
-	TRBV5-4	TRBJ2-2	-	CASREDLQTGELFF	TGTGCCAGCAGGGAGGACCTTCAAACCGGGGAGCTGTTTTTT
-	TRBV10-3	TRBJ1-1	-	CAISESGAAGAGAFF	TGTGCCATCAGTGAGTCGGGGGCGGCAGGGGCTGGAGCTTTCTTT
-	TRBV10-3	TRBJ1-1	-	CATAERGTEAFF	TGTGCCACTGCAGAAAGGGGCACTGAAGCTTTCTTT